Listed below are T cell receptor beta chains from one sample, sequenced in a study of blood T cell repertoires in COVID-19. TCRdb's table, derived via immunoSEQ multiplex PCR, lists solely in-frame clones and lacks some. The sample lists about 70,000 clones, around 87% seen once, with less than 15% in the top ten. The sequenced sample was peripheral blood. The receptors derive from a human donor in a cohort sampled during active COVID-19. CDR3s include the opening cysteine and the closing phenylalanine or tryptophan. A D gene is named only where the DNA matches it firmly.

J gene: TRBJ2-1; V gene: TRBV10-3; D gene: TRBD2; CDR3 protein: CAISKTGLAGGSYNEQFF
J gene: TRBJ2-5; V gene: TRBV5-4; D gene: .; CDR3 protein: CASSLAGVGETQYF
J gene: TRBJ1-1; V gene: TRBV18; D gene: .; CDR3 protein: CASSPPWGRDTEAFF
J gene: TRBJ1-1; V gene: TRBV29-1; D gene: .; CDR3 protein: CSAGQGNTEAFF
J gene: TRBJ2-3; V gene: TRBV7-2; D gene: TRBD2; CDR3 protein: CASSGLAGGLTDTQYF
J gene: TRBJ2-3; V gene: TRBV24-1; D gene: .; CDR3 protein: CATSRGADTDTQYF
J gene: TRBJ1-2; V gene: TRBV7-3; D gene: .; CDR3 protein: CASSLGSGGDYGYTF
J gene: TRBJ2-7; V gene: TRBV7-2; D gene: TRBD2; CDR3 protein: CASSRVRGNADEQYF
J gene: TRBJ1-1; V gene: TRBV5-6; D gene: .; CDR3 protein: CASSLFGFGGAEAFF
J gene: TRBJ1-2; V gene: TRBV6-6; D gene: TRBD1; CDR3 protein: CASSPTGDRGYGYTF
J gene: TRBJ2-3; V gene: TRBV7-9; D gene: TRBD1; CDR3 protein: CASRPKQGKTDTQYF
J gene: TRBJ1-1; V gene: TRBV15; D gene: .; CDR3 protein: CATSRARGGTEAFF
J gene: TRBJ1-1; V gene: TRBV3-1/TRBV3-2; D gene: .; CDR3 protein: CASSPRFFSKIYTEAFF
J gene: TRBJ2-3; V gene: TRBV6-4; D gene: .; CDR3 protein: CASSEVGGSTDTQYF
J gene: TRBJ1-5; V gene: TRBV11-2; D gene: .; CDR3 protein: CASSLQGPNQPQHF
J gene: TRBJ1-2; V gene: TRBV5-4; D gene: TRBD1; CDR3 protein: CASSRLGQHQSYGYTF
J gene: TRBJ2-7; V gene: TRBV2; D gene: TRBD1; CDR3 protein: CASSEGASRTGEAEQYF
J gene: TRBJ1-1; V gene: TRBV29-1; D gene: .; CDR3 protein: CSVHGGTEAFF
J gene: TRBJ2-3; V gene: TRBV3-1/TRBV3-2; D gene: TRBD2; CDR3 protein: CATSQERTSGGGTDTQYF
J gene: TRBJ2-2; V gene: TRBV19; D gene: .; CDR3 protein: CASSMNFGAVDTGELFF
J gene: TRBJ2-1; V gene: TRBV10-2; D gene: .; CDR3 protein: CASSGGGLNEQFF
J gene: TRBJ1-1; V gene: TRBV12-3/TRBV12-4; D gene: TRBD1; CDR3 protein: CASSPRQGWAFF
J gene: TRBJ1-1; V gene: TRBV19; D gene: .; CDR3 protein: CASIDRQANTEAFF
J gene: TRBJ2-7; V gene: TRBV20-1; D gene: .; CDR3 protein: CSASPGSAPRF
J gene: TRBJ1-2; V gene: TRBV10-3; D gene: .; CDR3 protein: CAISESSGHYGYTF
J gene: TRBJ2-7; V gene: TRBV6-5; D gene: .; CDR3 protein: CASSYSGTTYEQYF
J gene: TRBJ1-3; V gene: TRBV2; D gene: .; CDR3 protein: CASRRDKLSGNTIYF
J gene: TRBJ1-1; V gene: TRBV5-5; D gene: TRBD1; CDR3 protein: CASSLAGTGPEAFF
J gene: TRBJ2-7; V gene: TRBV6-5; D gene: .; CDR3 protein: CASSLLGRYEQYF
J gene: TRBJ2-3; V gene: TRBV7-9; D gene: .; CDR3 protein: CASRDGPRSSTDTQYF
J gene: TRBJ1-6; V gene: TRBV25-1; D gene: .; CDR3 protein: CASSPTGGGRSYNSPLHF
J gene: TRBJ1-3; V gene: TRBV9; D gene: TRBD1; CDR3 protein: CASSDDRAGGNTIYF
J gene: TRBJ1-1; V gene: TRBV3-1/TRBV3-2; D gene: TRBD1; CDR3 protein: CASINRGHTEAFF
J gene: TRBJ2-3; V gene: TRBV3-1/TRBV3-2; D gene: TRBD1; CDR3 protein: CASSHGTGGTDTQYF
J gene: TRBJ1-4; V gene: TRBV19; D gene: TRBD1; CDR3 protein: CASSIQGQNEKLFF
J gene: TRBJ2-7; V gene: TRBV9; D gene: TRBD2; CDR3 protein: CASSVSWTSGYEQYF
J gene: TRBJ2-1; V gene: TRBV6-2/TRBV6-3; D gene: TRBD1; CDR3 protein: CASSSGTGPMGQFF
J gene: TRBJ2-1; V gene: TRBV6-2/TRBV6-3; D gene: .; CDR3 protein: CASSYRGASYNEQFF
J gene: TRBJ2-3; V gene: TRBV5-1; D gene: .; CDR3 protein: CASSLQGPPTTDTQYF
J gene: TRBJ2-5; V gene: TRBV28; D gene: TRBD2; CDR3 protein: CASSLGSGGAETQYF
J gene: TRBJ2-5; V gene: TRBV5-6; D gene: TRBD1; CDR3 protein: CASSWRGTGGRETQYF
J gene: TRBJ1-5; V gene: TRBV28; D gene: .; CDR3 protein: CASSSTDHQPQHF
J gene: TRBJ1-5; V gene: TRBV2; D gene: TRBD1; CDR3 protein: CASSKQGAEQPQHF
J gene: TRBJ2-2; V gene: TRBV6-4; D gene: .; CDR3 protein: CASRRQVGTGELFF
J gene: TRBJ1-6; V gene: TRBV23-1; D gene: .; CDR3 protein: CASSQSLGVWDGSPLHF
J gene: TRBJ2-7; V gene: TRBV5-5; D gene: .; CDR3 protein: CASSLRGIYEQYF